This TCR beta chain originates from a study of cytomegalovirus exposure and HLA in healthy donors. In the PCR, 60 Vbeta and 13 Jbeta primers were used. Original handling: A later analysis tallied some 84 million unique TCR beta chains, around 12 million of them shared. Profiling relied on immunoSEQ multiplex PCR, and the TCRdb table lists in-frame clones only, not all of them. The V and J calls and clone size come from that table; D and trimming were worked out from the DNA. Seen here are 140,000 to 150,000 clones, around 9.7% observed once, and the top ten hold 1.8%. Study-wide results and limits: Later on, an analysis showed TCR association rates differing by HLA locus, with DRB1 the most and HLA-C the fewest. Available immune exposure information was restricted to CMV serostatus only.

A note on this clone: Its antigen is unidentified.

This CDR3 comprises 14 residues. With 8 bases clipped from V and 2 bases from J, the junction kept 2 bases outside the gene matches. Germline CDR1 reads MRHNA; CDR2 reads SNTAGT. This TCR was recovered from a man aged 50 to 60 in good health and CMV-seronegative. The chain links TRBV6-4 to TRBJ2-2; the match to TRBD1 covers 10 bases. Input material: PBMCs. CDR3 bases: TGTGCCAGCCGACAGGGGGCAAACACCGGGGAGCTGTTTTTT. Amino acid sequence: CASRQGANTGELFF.